The following is a T cell receptor beta chain sequence with its context. The source of the sample is a study of blood T cell repertoires in COVID-19. Study in general: Spain, Italy and the United States supplied samples that represented acute and convalescent COVID-19. T cells, B-cell-depleted T cells, or PBMCs supplied cDNA or gDNA.

Original data processing: From reference gene primer amplification, estimates of nucleated cell counts were derived. Some clones are missing from TCRdb's copy, which holds only in-frame ones; the method was immunoSEQ multiplex PCR. That table supplies the V and J calls and clone size; D and trimming were determined from the DNA. The table lists about 200,000 clones, about 88% of them singletons. The CDR3 extends over 18 amino acids. From germline, CDR1 is SGDLS and CDR2 YYNGEE. The V and J ends lost 0 bases and 0 bases respectively, with 13 bases between them. The material sequenced was peripheral blood. The origin of this receptor is a man between 60 and 70 years old with acute or convalescent COVID-19. The V and J genes are TRBV9 and TRBJ2-6; possibly TRBD1 for D (6 bases). DNA for the CDR3: TGTGCCAGCAGCGTAGCGGGGACACCTGGCTCTGGGGCCAACGTCCTGACTTTC. It specifies CASSVAGTPGSGANVLTF.